This T cell receptor (beta chain) was identified during a study of T-cell reconstitution after alpha-beta-depleted transplantation in children. Findings and caveats of the study: Elevated TCRbeta diversity at day 60 was traced, in some patients, to surviving recipient T cells and thymic progenitors. Reportedly, only several hundred clones from non-depleted graft cells drove alpha-beta T-cell counts at about two months. At the one-year point after transplant, T-cell counts and TCRbeta diversity were found to come mostly from T cells that had been newly produced.

Using unique molecular identifiers, the investigators prepared the TCRbeta library. Using its own MiXCR run on the PCR reads, TCRdb lists one record per CDR3 protein. The repertoire holds 550,000 to 600,000 distinct CDR3 sequences, with about 21% as singletons. Comments on this clonotype: Its target is not known.

V shed 4 bases and J shed 0 bases, with 16 bases lying between them. The CDR3 length is 18 residues. The V and J genes are TRBV12-3 or TRBV12-4 and TRBJ2-6, with D perhaps TRBD1 (5 bases). The source of this sequence is a boy under three years old who had a stem cell transplant for acute myeloid leukemia, so the T cells may come from the graft donor. The material sequenced was PBMCs, mostly from graft donor cells, taken 360 days after TCRalphabeta/CD19-depleted stem cell transplant. The CDR3: CASSSLQVPSSGANVLTF. In DNA form, the CDR3 reads TGTGCCAGCAGTTCATTACAGGTTCCTTCCTCTGGGGCCAACGTCCTGACTTTC.